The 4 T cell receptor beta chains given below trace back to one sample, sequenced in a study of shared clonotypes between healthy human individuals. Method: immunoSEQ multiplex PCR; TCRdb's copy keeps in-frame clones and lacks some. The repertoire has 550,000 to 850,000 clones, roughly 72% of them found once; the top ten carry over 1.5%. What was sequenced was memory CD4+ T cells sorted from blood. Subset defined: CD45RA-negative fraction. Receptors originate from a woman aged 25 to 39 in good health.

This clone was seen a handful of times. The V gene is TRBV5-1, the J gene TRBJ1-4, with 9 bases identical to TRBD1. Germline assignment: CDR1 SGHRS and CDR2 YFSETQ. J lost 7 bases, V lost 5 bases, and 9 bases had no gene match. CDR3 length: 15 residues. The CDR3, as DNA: TGCGCCAGCAGATCCAACAGGGGGCAAAGTGAAAAACTGTTTTTT. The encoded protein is CASRSNRGQSEKLFF.

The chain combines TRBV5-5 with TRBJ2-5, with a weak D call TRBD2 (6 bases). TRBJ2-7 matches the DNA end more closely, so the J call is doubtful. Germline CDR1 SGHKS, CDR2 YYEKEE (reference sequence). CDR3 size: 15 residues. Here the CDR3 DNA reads TGTGCCAGCAGCTTGTTCTGGCGGGATGTCGACGAGCAGTACTTC. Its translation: CASSLFWRDVDEQYF.

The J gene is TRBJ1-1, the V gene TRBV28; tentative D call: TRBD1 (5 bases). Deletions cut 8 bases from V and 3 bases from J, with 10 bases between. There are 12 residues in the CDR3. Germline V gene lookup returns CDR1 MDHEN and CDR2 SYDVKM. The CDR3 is CASRRVDTEAFF. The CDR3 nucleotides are TGTGCCAGCCGCAGGGTGGACACTGAAGCTTTCTTT.

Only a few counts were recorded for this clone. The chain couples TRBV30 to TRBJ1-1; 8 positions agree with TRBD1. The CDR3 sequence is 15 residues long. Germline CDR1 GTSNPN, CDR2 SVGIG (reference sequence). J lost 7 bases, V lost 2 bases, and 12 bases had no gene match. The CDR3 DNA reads TGTGCCTGGAGTAAGCGGGGGGCAGGGGGCGGTGAAGCTTTCTTT. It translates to CAWSKRGAGGGEAFF.